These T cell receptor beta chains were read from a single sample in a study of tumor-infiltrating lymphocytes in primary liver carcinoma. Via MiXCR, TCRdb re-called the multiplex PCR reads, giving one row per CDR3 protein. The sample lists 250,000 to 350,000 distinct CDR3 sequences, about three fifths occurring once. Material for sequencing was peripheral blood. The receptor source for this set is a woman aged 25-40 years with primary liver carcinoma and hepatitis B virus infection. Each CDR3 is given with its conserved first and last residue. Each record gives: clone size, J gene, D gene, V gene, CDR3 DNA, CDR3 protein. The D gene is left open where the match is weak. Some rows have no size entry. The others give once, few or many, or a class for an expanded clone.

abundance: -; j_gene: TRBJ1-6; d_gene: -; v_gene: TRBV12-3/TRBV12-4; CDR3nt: TGTGCCAGCAGTTTGAGGGACTATCATAATCCACCCCTCCAATTT; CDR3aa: CASSLRDYHNPPLQF
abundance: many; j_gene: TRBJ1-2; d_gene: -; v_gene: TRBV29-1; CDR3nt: TGCAGCGTTCAGAAGACAGGAATAAACTATGGCTACACCTTC; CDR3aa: CSVQKTGINYGYTF
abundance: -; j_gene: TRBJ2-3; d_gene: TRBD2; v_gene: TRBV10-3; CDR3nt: TGTGCCACCAGTGAGGTAGCGGGCTGGGCAGATACGCAGTATTTT; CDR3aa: CATSEVAGWADTQYF
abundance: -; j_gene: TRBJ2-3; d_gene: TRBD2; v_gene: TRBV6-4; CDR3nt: TGTGCCAGCAGCCCAGAGGCAGCGGGAGTGGTAGATACGCAGTATTTT; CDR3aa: CASSPEAAGVVDTQYF
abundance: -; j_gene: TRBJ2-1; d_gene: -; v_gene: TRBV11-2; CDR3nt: TGTGCCAGCAGCTCCGACAGTTCCGGGTACAATGAGCAGTTCTTC; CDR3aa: CASSSDSSGYNEQFF
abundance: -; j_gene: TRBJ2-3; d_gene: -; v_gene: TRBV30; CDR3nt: TGTGCCTGGAGTGCCGGGGCTGGGGTTTTGGATACGCAGTATTTT; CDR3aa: CAWSAGAGVLDTQYF
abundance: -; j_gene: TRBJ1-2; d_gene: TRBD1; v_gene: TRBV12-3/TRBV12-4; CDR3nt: TGTTCCAGCAGTTTAATTTCCCTTCTAGGTCGGGACAGCGCCTATGGCTACACCTTC; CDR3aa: CSSSLISLLGRDSAYGYTF
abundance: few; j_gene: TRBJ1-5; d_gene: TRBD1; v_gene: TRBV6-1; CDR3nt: TGTGCCACCTTGGACAGGGCCGATCCCGGTAGCAATCAGCCCCAGCATTTT; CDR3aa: CATLDRADPGSNQPQHF
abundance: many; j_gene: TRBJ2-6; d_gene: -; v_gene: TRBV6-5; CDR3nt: TGTGCCAGCAGTTCCCTCGGGAAGGGAAGCTCTGGGGCCAACGTCCTGACTTTC; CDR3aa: CASSSLGKGSSGANVLTF
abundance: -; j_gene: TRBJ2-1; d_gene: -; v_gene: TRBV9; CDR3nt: TGTGCCAGCACCGGGACTTTCAAGGGTGAGCAGTTCTTC; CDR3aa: CASTGTFKGEQFF
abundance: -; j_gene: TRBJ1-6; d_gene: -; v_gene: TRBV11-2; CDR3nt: TGTGCCAGCAGCTTAGGCCGGGGCTCCTATAATTCGCACCTCCACTTT; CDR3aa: CASSLGRGSYNSHLHF
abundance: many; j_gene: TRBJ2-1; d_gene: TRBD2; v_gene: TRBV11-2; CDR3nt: TGTGCCAGCAGCTTAGTCGGCGGGAGTTACTTCAATGAGCAGTTCTTC; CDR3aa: CASSLVGGSYFNEQFF
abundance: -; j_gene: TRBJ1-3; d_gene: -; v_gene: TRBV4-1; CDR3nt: TGCGCCAGCAGCCAAGATCCTTGGACCCCGGGGTCTGGAAACACCATATATTTT; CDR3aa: CASSQDPWTPGSGNTIYF
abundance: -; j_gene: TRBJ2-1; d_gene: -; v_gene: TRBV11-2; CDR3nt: TGTGCCACCACAAGTTTGGACGACCATCACGATGAGCAGTTCTTC; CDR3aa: CATTSLDDHHDEQFF
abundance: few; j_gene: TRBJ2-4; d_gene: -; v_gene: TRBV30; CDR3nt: TGTGCCTGGAGAGGCCGAAGAAACATTCAGTACTTC; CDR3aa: CAWRGRRNIQYF
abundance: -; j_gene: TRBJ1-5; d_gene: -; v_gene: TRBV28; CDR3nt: TGTGCCAGCAGTTTACCGGACGGATTCAGGCCCCAGCATTTT; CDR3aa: CASSLPDGFRPQHF
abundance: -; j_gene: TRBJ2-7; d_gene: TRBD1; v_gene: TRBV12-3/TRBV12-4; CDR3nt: TGTGCCAACAGTTCCCGGGACAGGGTGTTTTACGAGCAGTACTTC; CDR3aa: CANSSRDRVFYEQYF
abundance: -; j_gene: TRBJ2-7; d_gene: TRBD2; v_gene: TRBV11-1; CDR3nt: TGTGTCAGCAGTGATCCCTTGACTAGCGGGTACGAGCAGTACTTC; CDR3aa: CVSSDPLTSGYEQYF